The rows below give T cell receptor beta chains drawn from one sample of a study of early T cells in non-severe SARS-CoV-2 infection. TCRdb ran MiXCR on the 5' RACE reads and lists one entry per CDR3 protein. The repertoire consists of tens of thousands of distinct CDR3 sequences, with around 13% occurring once and the leading ten covering around 1.3%. Sequenced input: whole blood. All receptors come from an adult who was a healthcare worker with PCR-confirmed SARS-CoV-2 infection or an uninfected control (not recorded which). Both conserved end residues are part of each CDR3. D genes are given only for firm matches. Expanded clones get a size class; other rows say once, few or many, or leave the size out.

>TRBV7-2|TRBJ1-1|.|many
CASTLDGNTEAFF
TGTGCCAGCACCCTTGATGGAAACACTGAAGCTTTCTTT
>TRBV28|TRBJ1-2|.|.
CASSTRTSYTF
TGTGCCAGCAGTACTCGAACGAGCTACACCTTC
>TRBV28|TRBJ1-5|.|few
CAGGQQLSNQPQHF
TGTGCCGGAGGACAGCAACTTAGCAATCAGCCCCAGCATTTT
>TRBV11-2|TRBJ1-1|.|few
CASSLLPNTEAFF
TGTGCCAGCAGCTTACTGCCGAACACTGAAGCTTTCTTT
>TRBV27|TRBJ1-1|TRBD1|many
CASSLRSGGLRDTEAFF
TGTGCCAGCAGTTTAAGGTCAGGGGGCCTGAGGGACACTGAAGCTTTCTTT
>TRBV29-1|TRBJ1-2|.|few
CSGSQGLSYGYTF
TGCAGCGGGTCACAGGGTCTCAGCTATGGCTACACCTTC
>TRBV6-6|TRBJ2-2|TRBD1|many
CASRPGQGRPGGTGELFF
TGTGCCAGCAGGCCGGGACAGGGGCGACCAGGGGGCACCGGGGAGCTGTTTTTT
>TRBV7-8|TRBJ2-5|TRBD1|many
CASSPRVTGGGETQYF
TGTGCCAGCAGCCCAAGGGTGACAGGGGGCGGAGAGACCCAGTACTTC
>TRBV27|TRBJ1-6|TRBD1|many
CASSLLAPSPTGNNSPLHF
TGTGCCAGCAGTTTATTGGCCCCATCGCCGACAGGGAATAATTCACCCCTCCACTTT
>TRBV20-1|TRBJ2-7|.|.
CSAPPPGLHYEQYF
TGCAGTGCTCCCCCCCCGGGACTGCACTACGAGCAGTACTTC
>TRBV4-2|TRBJ2-7|TRBD1|many
CASSQTPGQAAYEQYF
TGTGCCAGCAGCCAAACACCGGGACAGGCCGCCTACGAGCAGTACTTC
>TRBV20-1|TRBJ1-2|.|many
CSAATGSYYGYTF
TGCAGTGCAGCAACAGGGAGTTATTATGGCTACACCTTC
>TRBV10-3|TRBJ2-7|.|.
CAISVGPEIEQYF
TGTGCCATCAGTGTTGGTCCTGAGATCGAGCAGTACTTC
>TRBV5-6|TRBJ1-2|TRBD1|.
CASERTGGGRYGYTF
TGTGCCAGCGAGAGGACAGGGGGCGGACGCTATGGCTACACCTTC
>TRBV13|TRBJ2-5|.|.
CASSFTDGEPQYF
TGTGCCAGCAGCTTCACTGACGGGGAGCCCCAGTACTTC
>TRBV14|TRBJ1-2|.|many
CASSQAGGFNYGYTF
TGTGCCAGCAGCCAAGCCGGGGGATTTAACTATGGCTACACCTTC
>TRBV7-9|TRBJ2-3|TRBD2|many
CASSPPTSGRIYTQYF
TGTGCCAGCAGCCCACCGACTAGCGGGAGAATATATACGCAGTATTTT
>TRBV5-5|TRBJ2-2|TRBD2|many
CASSLGPGLAGVNTGELFF
TGTGCCAGCAGCTTGGGACCGGGACTAGCGGGAGTCAACACCGGGGAGCTGTTTTTT
>TRBV20-1|TRBJ1-5|TRBD1|many
CSASDRGGDQPQHF
TGCAGTGCTTCGGACAGGGGGGGCGATCAGCCCCAGCATTTT
>TRBV19|TRBJ1-2|TRBD1|many
CASTPGDRVGKNGYTF
TGTGCCAGTACCCCAGGGGACAGGGTAGGGAAAAATGGCTACACCTTC
>TRBV29-1|TRBJ1-1|TRBD1|many
CSVVRDRGREAFF
TGCAGCGTTGTCCGGGACAGGGGGCGTGAAGCTTTCTTT
>TRBV28|TRBJ2-2|.|many
CASSFFGQGPNTGELFF
TGTGCCAGCAGTTTTTTCGGGCAAGGGCCCAACACCGGGGAGCTGTTTTTT
>TRBV25-1|TRBJ2-5|TRBD2|many
CASSEGGTSQETQYF
TGTGCCAGCAGTGAGGGGGGGACCAGCCAAGAGACCCAGTACTTC
>TRBV5-4|TRBJ2-7|TRBD1|many
CASSPQGRQGPRMQYF
TGTGCCAGCAGCCCGCAGGGCAGACAGGGACCACGAATGCAGTACTTC
>TRBV7-9|TRBJ1-6|.|many
CASSLVGGAGSPLHF
TGTGCCAGCAGCTTAGTTGGCGGGGCTGGTTCACCCCTCCACTTT
>TRBV28|TRBJ2-1|TRBD2|many
CASWSPGTSGRAGGGGSYNEQFF
TGTGCCAGCTGGAGTCCCGGGACTAGCGGGAGGGCCGGTGGCGGCGGCTCCTACAATGAGCAGTTCTTC